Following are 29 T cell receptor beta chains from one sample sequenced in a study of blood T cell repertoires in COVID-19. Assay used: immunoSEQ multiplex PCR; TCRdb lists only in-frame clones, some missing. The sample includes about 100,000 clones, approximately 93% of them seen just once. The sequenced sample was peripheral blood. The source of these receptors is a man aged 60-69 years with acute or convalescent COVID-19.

The CDR3 DNA is TGTGCCAGCAGCCCAGGCTTTGAAGCTTTCTTT. Amino acids: CASSPGFEAFF. The chain uses TRBV7-9 and TRBJ1-1; D remains unclear. The ends were cut back, 5 bases at V and 7 bases at J, with 8 bases in the middle. The germline CDR1 and CDR2 sequences are SEHNR and FQNEAQ (reference sequence). This CDR3 has 11 amino acids.

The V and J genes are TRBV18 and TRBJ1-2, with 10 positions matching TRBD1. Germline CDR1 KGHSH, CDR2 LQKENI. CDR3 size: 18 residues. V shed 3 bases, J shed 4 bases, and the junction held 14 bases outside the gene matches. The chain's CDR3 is CASSPGRGGTGDRYGYTF. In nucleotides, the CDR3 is TGTGCCAGCTCACCGGGGCGGGGAGGGACAGGGGACCGCTATGGCTACACCTTC.

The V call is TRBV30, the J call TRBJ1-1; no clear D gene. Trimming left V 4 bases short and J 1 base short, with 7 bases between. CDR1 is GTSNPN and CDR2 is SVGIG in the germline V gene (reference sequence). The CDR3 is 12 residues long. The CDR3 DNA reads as TGTGCCTGGATACAGCCGAACACTGAAGCTTTCTTT. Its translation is CAWIQPNTEAFF.

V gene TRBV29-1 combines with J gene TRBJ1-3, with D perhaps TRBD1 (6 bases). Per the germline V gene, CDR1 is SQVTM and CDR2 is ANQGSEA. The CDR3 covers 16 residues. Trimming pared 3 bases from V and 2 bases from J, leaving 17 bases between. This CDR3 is CSVDKGGGVAGNTIYF. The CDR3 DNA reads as TGCAGCGTTGATAAAGGGGGAGGGGTCGCTGGAAACACCATATATTTT.

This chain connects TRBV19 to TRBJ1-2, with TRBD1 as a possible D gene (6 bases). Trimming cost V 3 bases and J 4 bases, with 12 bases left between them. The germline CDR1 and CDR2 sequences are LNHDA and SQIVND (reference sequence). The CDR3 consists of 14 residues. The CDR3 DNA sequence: TGTGCCAGTAGTATCCCCAGCAGGGGCTATGGCTACACCTTC. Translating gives CASSIPSRGYGYTF.

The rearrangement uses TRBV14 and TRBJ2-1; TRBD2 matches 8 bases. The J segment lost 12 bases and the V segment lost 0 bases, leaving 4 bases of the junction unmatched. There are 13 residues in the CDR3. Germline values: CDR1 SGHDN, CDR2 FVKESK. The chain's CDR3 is CASSQESGRRQFF. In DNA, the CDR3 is TGTGCCAGCAGCCAAGAGAGCGGGAGAAGGCAGTTCTTC.

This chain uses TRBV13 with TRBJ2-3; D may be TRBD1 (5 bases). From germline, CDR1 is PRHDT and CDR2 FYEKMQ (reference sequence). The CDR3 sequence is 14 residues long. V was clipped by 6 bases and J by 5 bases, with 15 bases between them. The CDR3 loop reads CASSKRGAGDTQYF. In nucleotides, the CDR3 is TGTGCCAGCAGTAAAAGGGGCGCTGGAGATACGCAGTATTTT.

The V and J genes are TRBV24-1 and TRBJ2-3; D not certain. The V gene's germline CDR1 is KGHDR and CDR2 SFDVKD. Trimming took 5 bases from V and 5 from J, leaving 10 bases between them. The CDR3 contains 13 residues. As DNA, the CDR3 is TGTGCCACCAGTGGGGCCGCGCGAGATACGCAGTATTTT. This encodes CATSGAARDTQYF.

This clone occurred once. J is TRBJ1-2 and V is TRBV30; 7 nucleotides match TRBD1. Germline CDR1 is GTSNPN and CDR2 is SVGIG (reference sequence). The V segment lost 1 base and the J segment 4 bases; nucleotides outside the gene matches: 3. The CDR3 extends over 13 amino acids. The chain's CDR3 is CAWSEDRLYGYTF. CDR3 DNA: TGTGCCTGGAGTGAGGACAGGCTCTATGGCTACACCTTC.

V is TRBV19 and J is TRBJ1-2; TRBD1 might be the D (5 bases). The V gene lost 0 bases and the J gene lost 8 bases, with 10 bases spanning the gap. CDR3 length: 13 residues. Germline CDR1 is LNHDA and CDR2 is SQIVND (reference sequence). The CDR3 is CASSIDRVQGYTF. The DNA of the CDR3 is TGTGCCAGTAGTATAGACAGGGTCCAGGGCTACACCTTC.

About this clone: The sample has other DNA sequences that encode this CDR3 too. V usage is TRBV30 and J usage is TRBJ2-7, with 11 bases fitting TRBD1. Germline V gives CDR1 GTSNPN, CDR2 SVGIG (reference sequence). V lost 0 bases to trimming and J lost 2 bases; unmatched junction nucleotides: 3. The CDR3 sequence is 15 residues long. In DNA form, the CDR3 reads TGTGCCTGGAGTGTTCGGGACAGGGGGACCTACGAGCAGTACTTC. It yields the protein CAWSVRDRGTYEQYF.

Written as DNA, the CDR3 is TGTGCCAGCAGTGACGGGGAGGCGCAGTATTTT. Amino acid sequence: CASSDGEAQYF. The V gene is TRBV6-1, the J gene TRBJ2-3; D possibly corresponds to TRBD2 (6 bases). Trimming took 3 bases from V and 10 from J, leaving 8 bases between them. The CDR3 covers 11 residues. Germline CDR1 reads MNHNS; CDR2 reads SASEGT.

The CDR3 loop reads CASSQGGRAYEQYF. The CDR3 DNA is TGTGCCAGCAGCCAGGGGGGCAGGGCATACGAGCAGTACTTC. The chain joins TRBV11-2 to TRBJ2-7; perhaps TRBD1 as D (7 bases). Trimming took 5 bases from V and 4 from J, leaving 15 bases between them. The V gene's germline CDR1 is SGHAT and CDR2 FQNNGV. This CDR3 has 14 amino acids. The whole variable domain, remainder taken from reference TRBV11-2 and TRBJ2-7, is EAGVAQSPRYKIIEKRQSVAFWCNPISGHATLYWYQQILGQGPKLLIQFQNNGVVDDSQLPKDRFSAERLKGVDSTLKIQPAKLEDSAVYLCASSQGGRAYEQYFGPGTRLTVT.

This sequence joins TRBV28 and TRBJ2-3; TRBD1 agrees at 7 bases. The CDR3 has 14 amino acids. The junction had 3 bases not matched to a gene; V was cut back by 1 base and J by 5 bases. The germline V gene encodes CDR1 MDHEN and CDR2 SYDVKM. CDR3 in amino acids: CASSLLQGIDTQYF. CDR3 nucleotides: TGTGCCAGCAGTTTATTACAGGGGATAGATACGCAGTATTTT. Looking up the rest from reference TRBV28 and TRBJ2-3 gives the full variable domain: DVKVTQSSRYLVKRTGEKVFLECVQDMDHENMFWYRQDPGLGLRLIYFSYDVKMKEKGDIPEGYSVSREKKERFSLILESASTNQTSMYLCASSLLQGIDTQYFGPGTRLTVL.

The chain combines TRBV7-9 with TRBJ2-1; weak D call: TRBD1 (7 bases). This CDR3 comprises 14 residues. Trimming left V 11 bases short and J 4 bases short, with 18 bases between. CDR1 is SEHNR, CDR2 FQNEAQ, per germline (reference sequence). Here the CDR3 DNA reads TGTGCCGGCGGGGCGACAGGGATGTACAATGAGCAGTTCTTC. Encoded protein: CAGGATGMYNEQFF.

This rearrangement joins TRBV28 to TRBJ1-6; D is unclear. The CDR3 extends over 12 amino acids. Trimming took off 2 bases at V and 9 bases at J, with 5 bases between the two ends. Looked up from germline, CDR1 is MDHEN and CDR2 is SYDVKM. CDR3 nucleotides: TGTGCCAGCAGTTTACTCGGTTCACCCCTCCACTTT. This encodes CASSLLGSPLHF.

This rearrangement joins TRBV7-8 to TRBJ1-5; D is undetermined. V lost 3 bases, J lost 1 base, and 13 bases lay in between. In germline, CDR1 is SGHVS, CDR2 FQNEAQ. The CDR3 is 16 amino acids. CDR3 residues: CASSFRRGMSNQPQHF. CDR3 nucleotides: TGTGCCAGCAGCTTTCGACGGGGAATGAGCAATCAGCCCCAGCATTTT.

The CDR3 here is CASSAGTGNRYTF. CDR3 bases: TGTGCCAGCAGTGCCGGGACAGGGAATCGCTACACCTTC. The rearrangement uses TRBV2 and TRBJ1-2, with TRBD1 matching over 9 bases. V trimming: 4 bases; J trimming: 9 bases; junction bases outside the gene matches: 6. There are 13 residues in the CDR3. Germline V gene data show CDR1 as SNHLY and CDR2 as FYNNEI.

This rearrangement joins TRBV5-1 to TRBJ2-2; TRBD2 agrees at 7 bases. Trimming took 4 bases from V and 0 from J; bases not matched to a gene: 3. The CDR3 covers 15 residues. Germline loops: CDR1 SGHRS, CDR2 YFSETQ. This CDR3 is CASSERESNTGELFF. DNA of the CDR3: TGCGCCAGCAGCGAGCGGGAATCGAACACCGGGGAGCTGTTTTTT.

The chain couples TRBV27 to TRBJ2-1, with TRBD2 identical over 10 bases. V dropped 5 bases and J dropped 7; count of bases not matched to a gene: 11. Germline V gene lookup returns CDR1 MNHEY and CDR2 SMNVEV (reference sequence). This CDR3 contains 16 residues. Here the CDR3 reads CASSTEGTSDWNEQFF. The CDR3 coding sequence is TGTGCCAGCAGTACGGAAGGGACTAGCGATTGGAATGAGCAGTTCTTC.

CDR3 in amino acids: CASSLDGSTDTQYF. The CDR3, as DNA: TGTGCCAGCAGCTTAGACGGGAGCACAGATACGCAGTATTTT. The V call is TRBV7-3, the J call TRBJ2-3; D not resolved. The V and J ends lost 2 bases and 0 bases respectively, with 6 bases between them. This CDR3 comprises 14 residues. The germline gives CDR1 SGHTA, CDR2 FQGTGA.

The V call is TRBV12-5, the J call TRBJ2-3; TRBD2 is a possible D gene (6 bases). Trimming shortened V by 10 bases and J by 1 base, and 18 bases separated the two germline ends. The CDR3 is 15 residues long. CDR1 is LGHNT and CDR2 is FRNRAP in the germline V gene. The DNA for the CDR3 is TGTGCTACTTCGGCCGGGACTCGAGGCACAGATACGCAGTATTTT. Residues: CATSAGTRGTDTQYF.

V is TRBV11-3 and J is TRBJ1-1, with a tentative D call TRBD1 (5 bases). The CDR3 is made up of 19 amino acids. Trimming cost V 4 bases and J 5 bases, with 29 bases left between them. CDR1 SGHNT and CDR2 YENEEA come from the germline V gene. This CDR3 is CASSSPFTGPQELRTEAFF. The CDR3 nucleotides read TGTGCCAGCAGCTCGCCTTTCACAGGCCCCCAGGAACTACGGACTGAAGCTTTCTTT.

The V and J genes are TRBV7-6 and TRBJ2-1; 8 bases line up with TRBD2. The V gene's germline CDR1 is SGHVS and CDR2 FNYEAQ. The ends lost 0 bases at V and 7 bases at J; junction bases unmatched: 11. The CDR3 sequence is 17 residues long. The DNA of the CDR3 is TGTGCCAGCAGCTTAGCGGGGGTAGCGGGACGGGGGAATGAGCAGTTCTTC. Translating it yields CASSLAGVAGRGNEQFF.

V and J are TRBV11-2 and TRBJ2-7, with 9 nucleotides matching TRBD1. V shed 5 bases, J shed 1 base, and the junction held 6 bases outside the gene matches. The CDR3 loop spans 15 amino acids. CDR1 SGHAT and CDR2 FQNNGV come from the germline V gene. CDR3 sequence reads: CASSASGTGSYEQYV. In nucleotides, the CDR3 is TGTGCCAGCAGCGCCTCCGGGACAGGGTCCTACGAGCAGTACGTC.

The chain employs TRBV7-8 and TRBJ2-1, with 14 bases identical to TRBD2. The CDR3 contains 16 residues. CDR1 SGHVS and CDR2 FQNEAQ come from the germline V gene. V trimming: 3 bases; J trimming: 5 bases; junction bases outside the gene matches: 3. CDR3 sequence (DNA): TGTGCCAGCAGCTTGGGACTAGCGGGAGATAACAATGAGCAGTTCTTC. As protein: CASSLGLAGDNNEQFF.

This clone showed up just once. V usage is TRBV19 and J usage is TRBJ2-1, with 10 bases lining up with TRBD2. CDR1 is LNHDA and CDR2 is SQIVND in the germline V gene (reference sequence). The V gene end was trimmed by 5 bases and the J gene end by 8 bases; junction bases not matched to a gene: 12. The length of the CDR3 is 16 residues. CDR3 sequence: CASSPRTSGGGDEQFF. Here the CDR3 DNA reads TGTGCCAGTAGTCCCCGGACTAGCGGAGGGGGGGATGAGCAGTTCTTC.

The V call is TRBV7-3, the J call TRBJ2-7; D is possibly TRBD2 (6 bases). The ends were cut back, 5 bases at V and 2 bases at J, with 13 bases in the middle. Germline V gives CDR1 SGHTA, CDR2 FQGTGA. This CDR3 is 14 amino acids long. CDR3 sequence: CASSPLSGPYEQYV. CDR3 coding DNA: TGTGCCAGCAGCCCTCTAAGCGGGCCCTACGAGCAGTACGTC.

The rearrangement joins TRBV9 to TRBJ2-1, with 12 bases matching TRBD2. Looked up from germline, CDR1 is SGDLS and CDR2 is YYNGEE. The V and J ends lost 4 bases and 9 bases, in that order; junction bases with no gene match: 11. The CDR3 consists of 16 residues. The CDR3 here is CASSSGLAGPTGEQFF. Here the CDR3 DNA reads TGTGCCAGCAGCTCCGGACTAGCGGGACCCACAGGTGAGCAGTTCTTC. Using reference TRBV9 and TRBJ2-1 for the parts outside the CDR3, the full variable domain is DSGVTQTPKHLITATGQRVTLRCSPRSGDLSVYWYQQSLDQGLQFLIQYYNGEERAKGNILERFSAQQFPDLHSELNLSSLELGDSALYFCASSSGLAGPTGEQFFGPGTRLTVL.